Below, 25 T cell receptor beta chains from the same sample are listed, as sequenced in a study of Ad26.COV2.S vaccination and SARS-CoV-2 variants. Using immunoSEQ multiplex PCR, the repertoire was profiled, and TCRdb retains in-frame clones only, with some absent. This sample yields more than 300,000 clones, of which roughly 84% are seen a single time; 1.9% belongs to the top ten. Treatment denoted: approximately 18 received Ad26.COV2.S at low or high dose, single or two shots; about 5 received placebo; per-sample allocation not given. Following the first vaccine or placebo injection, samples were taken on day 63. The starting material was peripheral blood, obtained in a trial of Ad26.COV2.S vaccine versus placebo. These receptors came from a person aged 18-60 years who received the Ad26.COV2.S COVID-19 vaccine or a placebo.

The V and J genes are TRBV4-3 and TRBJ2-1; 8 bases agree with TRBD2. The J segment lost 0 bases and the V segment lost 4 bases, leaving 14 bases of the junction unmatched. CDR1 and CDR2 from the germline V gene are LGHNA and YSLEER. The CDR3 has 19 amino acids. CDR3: CASSPRGTGGPSSYNEQFF. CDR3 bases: TGCGCCAGCAGCCCCCGGGGGACGGGGGGGCCAAGCTCCTACAATGAGCAGTTCTTC.

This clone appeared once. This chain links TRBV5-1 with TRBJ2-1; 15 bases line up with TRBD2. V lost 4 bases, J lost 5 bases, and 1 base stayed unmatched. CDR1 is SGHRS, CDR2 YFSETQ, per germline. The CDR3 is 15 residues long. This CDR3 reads CASSGLAGGNNEQFF. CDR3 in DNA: TGCGCCAGCAGCGGACTAGCGGGGGGGAACAATGAGCAGTTCTTC.

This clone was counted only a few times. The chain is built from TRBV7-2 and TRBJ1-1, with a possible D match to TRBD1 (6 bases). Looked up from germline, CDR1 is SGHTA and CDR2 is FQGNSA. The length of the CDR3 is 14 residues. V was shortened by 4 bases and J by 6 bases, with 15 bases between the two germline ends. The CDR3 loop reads CASSSQPGHSEAFF. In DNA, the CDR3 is TGTGCCAGCAGCTCCCAGCCGGGACACTCTGAAGCTTTCTTT.

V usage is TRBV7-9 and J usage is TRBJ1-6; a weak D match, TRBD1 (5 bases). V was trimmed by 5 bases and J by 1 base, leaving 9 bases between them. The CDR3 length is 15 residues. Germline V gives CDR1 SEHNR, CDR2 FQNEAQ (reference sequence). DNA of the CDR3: TGTGCCAGCAGCCTTTGGGGGTCCTATAATTCACCCCTCCACTTT. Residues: CASSLWGSYNSPLHF.

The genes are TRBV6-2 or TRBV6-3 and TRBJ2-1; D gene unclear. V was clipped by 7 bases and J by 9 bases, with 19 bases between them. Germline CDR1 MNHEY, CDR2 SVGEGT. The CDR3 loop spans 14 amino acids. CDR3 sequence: CASTPNPFYSEQFF. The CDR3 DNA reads TGTGCCAGCACCCCCAACCCCTTTTATAGTGAGCAGTTCTTC.

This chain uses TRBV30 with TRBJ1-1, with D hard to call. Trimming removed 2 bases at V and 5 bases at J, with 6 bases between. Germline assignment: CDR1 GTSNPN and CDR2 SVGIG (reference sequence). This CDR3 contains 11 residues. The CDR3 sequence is CAWSSETEAFF. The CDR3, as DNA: TGTGCCTGGAGTAGTGAAACTGAAGCTTTCTTT.

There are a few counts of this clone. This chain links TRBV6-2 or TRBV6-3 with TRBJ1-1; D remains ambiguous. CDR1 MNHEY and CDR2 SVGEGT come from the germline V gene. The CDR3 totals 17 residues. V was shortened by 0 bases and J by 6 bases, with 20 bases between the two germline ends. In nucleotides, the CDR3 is TGTGCCAGCAGTTACTCGACTTATAGAAAACCAGCCGCTGAAGCTTTCTTT. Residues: CASSYSTYRKPAAEAFF.

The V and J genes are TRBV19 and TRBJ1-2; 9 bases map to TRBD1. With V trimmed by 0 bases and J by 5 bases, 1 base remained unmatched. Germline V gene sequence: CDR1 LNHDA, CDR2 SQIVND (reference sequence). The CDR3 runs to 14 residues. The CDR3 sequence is CASSIEGTGYGYTF. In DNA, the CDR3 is TGTGCCAGTAGTATAGAGGGGACAGGGTATGGCTACACCTTC.

Here the CDR3 DNA reads TGTGCCAGCGGGGGCCGCTCCTACAATGAGCAGTTCTTC. Translated, it gives CASGGRSYNEQFF. The rearrangement links TRBV28 to TRBJ2-1; tentative D call: TRBD1 (6 bases). In germline, CDR1 is MDHEN, CDR2 SYDVKM. This CDR3 is 13 amino acids long. V lost 8 bases and J lost 0, with 8 bases in between.

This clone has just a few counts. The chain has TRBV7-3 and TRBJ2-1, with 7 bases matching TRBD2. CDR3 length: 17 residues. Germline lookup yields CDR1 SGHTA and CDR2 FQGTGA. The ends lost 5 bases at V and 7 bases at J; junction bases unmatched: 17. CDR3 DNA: TGTGCCAGCAGCCCGGGGGGACCTCCCCAGTCGGGGAATGAGCAGTTCTTC. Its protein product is CASSPGGPPQSGNEQFF.

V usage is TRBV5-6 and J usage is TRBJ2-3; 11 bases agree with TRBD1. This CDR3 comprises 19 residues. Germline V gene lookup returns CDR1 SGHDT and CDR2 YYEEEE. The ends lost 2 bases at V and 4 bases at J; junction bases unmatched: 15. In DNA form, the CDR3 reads TGTGCCAGCAGCTTCGTTTCTCCCCCGGGACAGGGGGATCCAGATACGCAGTATTTT. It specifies CASSFVSPPGQGDPDTQYF.

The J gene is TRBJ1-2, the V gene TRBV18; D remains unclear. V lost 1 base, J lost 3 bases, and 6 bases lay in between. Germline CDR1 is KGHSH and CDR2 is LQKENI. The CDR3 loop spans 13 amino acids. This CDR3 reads CASSPQGDYGYTF. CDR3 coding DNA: TGTGCCAGCTCACCACAGGGAGACTATGGCTACACCTTC.

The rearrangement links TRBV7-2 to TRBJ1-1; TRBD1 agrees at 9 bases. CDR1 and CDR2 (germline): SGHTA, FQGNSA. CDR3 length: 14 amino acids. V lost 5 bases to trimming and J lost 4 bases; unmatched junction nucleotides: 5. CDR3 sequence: CASSLGQGSTEAFF. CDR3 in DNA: TGTGCCAGCAGCCTCGGACAGGGGAGCACTGAAGCTTTCTTT. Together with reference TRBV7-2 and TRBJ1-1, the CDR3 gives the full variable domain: GAGVSQSPSNKVTEKGKDVELRCDPISGHTALYWYRQSLGQGLEFLIYFQGNSAPDKSGLPSDRFSAERTGGSVSTLTIQRTQQEDSAVYLCASSLGQGSTEAFFGQGTRLTVV.

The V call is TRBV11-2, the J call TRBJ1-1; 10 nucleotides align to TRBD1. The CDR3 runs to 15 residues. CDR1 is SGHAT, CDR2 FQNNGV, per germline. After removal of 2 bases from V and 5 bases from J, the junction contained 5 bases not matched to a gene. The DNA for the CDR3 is TGTGCCAGCAGCTTAACCGGGACAGGGGAGACTGAAGCTTTCTTT. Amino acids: CASSLTGTGETEAFF. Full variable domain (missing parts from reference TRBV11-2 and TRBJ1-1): EAGVAQSPRYKIIEKRQSVAFWCNPISGHATLYWYQQILGQGPKLLIQFQNNGVVDDSQLPKDRFSAERLKGVDSTLKIQPAKLEDSAVYLCASSLTGTGETEAFFGQGTRLTVV.

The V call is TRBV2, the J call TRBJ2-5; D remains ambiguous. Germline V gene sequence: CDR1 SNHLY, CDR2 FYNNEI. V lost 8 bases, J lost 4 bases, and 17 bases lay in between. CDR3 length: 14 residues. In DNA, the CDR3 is TGTGCCAGCGGCCGGCGTGGGCGAGGAGAGACCCAGTACTTC. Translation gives CASGRRGRGETQYF.

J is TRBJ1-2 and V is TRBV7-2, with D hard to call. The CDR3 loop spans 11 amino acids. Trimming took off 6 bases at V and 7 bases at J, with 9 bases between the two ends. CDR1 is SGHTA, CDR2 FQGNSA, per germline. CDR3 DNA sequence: TGTGCCAGCAGACTCCCGAGTGGCTACACCTTC. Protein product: CASRLPSGYTF.

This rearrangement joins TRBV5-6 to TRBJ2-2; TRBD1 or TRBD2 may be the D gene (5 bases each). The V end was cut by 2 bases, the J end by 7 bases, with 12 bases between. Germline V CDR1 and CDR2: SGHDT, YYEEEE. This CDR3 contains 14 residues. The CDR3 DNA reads TGTGCCAGCAGCTTTGATTCTGGGGGCGGGGAGCTGTTTTTT. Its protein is CASSFDSGGGELFF.

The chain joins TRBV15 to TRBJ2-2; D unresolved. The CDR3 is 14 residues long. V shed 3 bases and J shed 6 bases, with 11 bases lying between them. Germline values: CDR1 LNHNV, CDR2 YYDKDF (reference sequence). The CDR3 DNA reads TGTGCCACCAGCAGTCCACAGAGTCCCGGGGAGCTGTTTTTT. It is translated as CATSSPQSPGELFF.

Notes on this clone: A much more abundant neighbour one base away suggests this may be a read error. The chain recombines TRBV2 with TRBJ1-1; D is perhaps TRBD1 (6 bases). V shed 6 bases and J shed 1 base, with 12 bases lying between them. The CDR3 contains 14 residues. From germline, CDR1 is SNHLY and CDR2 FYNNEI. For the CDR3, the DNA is TGTGCCAGCAGCCTACAGGGCCCGAACACTGAAGCTTTCTTT. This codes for CASSLQGPNTEAFF.

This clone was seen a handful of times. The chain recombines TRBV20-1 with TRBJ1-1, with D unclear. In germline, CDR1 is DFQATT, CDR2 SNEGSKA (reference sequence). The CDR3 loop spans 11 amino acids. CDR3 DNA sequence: TGCAGCCAACGGGTGAACACTGAAGCTTTCTTT. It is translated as CSQRVNTEAFF.

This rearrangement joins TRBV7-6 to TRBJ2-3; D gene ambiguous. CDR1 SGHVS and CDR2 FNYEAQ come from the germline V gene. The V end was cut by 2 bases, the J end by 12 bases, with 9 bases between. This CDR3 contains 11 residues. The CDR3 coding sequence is TGTGCCAGCAGCTTATCTGGCCTTCAGTATTTT. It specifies CASSLSGLQYF.

The CDR3 spells CASSQEGKPQHF. The CDR3, as DNA: TGTGCCAGCAGCCAAGAAGGGAAGCCCCAGCATTTT. This rearrangement joins TRBV14 to TRBJ1-5; D is uncertain. CDR1 is SGHDN, CDR2 FVKESK, per germline. V dropped 0 bases and J dropped 8 bases, with 5 bases sitting between them. CDR3 length equals 12 residues.

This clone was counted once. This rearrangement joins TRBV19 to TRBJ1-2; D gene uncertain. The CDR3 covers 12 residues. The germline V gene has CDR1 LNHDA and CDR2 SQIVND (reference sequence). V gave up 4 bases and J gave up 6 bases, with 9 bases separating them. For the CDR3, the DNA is TGTGCCAGTAGTAAGGATTTGAATGGCTACACCTTC. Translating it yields CASSKDLNGYTF.

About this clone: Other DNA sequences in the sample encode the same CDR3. The CDR3 loop reads CASSLGRNQPQHF. The CDR3 region has the DNA TGTGCCAGCAGCCTAGGCCGGAATCAGCCCCAGCATTTT. The chain links TRBV3-1 (or the pseudogene TRBV3-2) to TRBJ1-5; D is ambiguous. Germline V gene lookup returns CDR1 LGHDT and CDR2 YNNKEL (reference sequence). V was pared by 4 bases and J by 4 bases, with 8 bases between. The CDR3 has 13 amino acids.

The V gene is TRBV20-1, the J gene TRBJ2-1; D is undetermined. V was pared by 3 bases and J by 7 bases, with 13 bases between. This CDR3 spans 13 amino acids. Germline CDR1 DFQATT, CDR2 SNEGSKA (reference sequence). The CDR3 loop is CSASRLDWNEQFF. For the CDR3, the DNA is TGCAGTGCTAGTCGGTTGGATTGGAATGAGCAGTTCTTC.